These T cell receptor beta chains were read from a single sample in a study of blood T cell repertoires in COVID-19. Only in-frame clones appear in the TCRdb table, and some are missing; sequencing was by immunoSEQ multiplex PCR. Of roughly 250,000 clones listed, roughly 80% are singletons. What was sequenced was peripheral blood. The receptors originated from a woman older than 75 with acute or convalescent COVID-19. The CDR3 runs from the conserved cysteine through the conserved F or W.

j_call v_call cdr3_aa
TRBJ1-5 TRBV30 CAWSAYGRGDNQPQHF
TRBJ1-2 TRBV27 CASTGGGGGYTF
TRBJ2-7 TRBV19 CASSIRTGGSYEQYF
TRBJ1-2 TRBV5-1 CASSFDSYGYTF
TRBJ1-1 TRBV2 CASRFPGQGTTEAFF
TRBJ2-7 TRBV7-8 CASSFRGGEQYF
TRBJ2-1 TRBV5-1 CASSPQTDEQFF
TRBJ1-2 TRBV2 CASRGDRGQIGYTF
TRBJ1-2 TRBV9 CASSATGAYGYTF
TRBJ2-2 TRBV7-8 CASSLARGGSNTGELFF
TRBJ2-7 TRBV7-2 CASSFRDSSYEQYF
TRBJ1-5 TRBV29-1 CSVGEINQPQHF
TRBJ1-1 TRBV6-5 CASSYSTGREAFF
TRBJ1-2 TRBV20-1 CSARGTYGYTF
TRBJ2-1 TRBV24-1 CATSDLSGGNLNEQFF
TRBJ1-2 TRBV9 CASSALGQPYYGYTF
TRBJ2-7 TRBV10-3 CAISAGQGSYEQYF
TRBJ2-6 TRBV2 CASTPGQRLSGANVLTF
TRBJ2-7 TRBV5-6 CASSFGSGPYEQYF
TRBJ2-3 TRBV19 CASSLRDSSDTQYF
TRBJ1-3 TRBV12-3/TRBV12-4 CASSVQQNTIYF
TRBJ2-5 TRBV7-2 CASSTGTSGGALETQYF
TRBJ2-7 TRBV27 CASSSRQGTEQYF
TRBJ1-1 TRBV29-1 CSVARGNTEAFF
TRBJ2-5 TRBV3-1/TRBV3-2 CASSQTTGGRETQYF
TRBJ1-2 TRBV9 CASKGPLQGDLYGYTF
TRBJ2-3 TRBV24-1 CATSLSGGPTDTQYF